The next 18 T cell receptor beta chains were all read from a single sample in a study of T cell repertoires in cytomegalovirus infection. Each CDR3 protein gets one entry after TCRdb re-called the reads with MiXCR. The repertoire holds 200,000 to 300,000 distinct CDR3 sequences, 10% to 15% seen once, with 1.6% in the top ten. The sample comprised PBMCs. These receptors all stem from a human donor in good health (CMV status not recorded). Some clones in this sample may be carry-over from other donors' samples.

The table lists this clonotype with many counts. The chain links TRBV7-2 to TRBJ2-2; D unclear. V was pared by 1 base and J by 3 bases, with 6 bases between. The CDR3 spans 14 residues. CDR1 SGHTA and CDR2 FQGNSA come from the germline V gene. The CDR3 here is CASSLGLDTGELFF. DNA for the CDR3: TGTGCCAGCAGCTTAGGACTCGACACCGGGGAGCTGTTTTTT.

The CDR3 DNA is TGTGCCAGCTCACCACCCGTAGGACAGGAGAGCTCTGGAAACACCATATATTTT. This translates into CASSPPVGQESSGNTIYF. This chain uses TRBV18 with TRBJ1-3, with 7 bases fitting TRBD1. V dropped 0 bases and J dropped 0; count of bases not matched to a gene: 8. Looked up from germline, CDR1 is KGHSH and CDR2 is LQKENI. The CDR3 contains 18 residues.

This chain uses TRBV7-2 with TRBJ2-2, with no clear D. Trimming stripped 4 bases from V and 9 bases from J, with 12 bases between. CDR3 size: 13 residues. CDR1 and CDR2 from the germline V gene are SGHTA and FQGNSA. Here the CDR3 reads CASSSLSGWELFF. CDR3 sequence (DNA): TGTGCCAGCAGCTCTCTCTCTGGCTGGGAGCTGTTTTTT.

Ten or more counts support this clonotype. The chain employs TRBV7-2 and TRBJ1-1, with D possibly being TRBD1 (5 bases). The CDR3 spans 15 residues. V was cut by 6 bases and J by 6 bases, with 20 bases left in between. Germline CDR1 and CDR2: SGHTA and FQGNSA. For the CDR3, the DNA is TGTGCCAGCAGGCTGGCCCTCGGGGGGAGGCCTGAAGCTTTCTTT. Translated: CASRLALGGRPEAFF. The full variable domain, in which reference TRBV7-2 and TRBJ1-1 provide the parts outside the CDR3, is GAGVSQSPSNKVTEKGKDVELRCDPISGHTALYWYRQSLGQGLEFLIYFQGNSAPDKSGLPSDRFSAERTGGSVSTLTIQRTQQEDSAVYLCASRLALGGRPEAFFGQGTRLTVV.

The CDR3: CASSHQVAGIYEQYF. CDR3 nucleotides: TGTGCCAGCAGCCACCAGGTAGCGGGGATCTACGAGCAGTACTTC. J is TRBJ2-7 and V is TRBV7-9; 8 bases line up with TRBD2. CDR1 SEHNR and CDR2 FQNEAQ come from the germline V gene (reference sequence). J was trimmed by 3 bases and V by 5 bases; bases with no gene match: 9. The CDR3 spans 15 residues. Combining the CDR3 with reference TRBV7-9 and TRBJ2-7 gives the whole variable domain DTGVSQNPRHKITKRGQNVTFRCDPISEHNRLYWYRQTLGQGPEFLTYFQNEAQLEKSRLLSDRFSAERPKGSFSTLEIQRTEQGDSAMYLCASSHQVAGIYEQYFGPGTRLTVT.

Of note for this clonotype: This clone may be a read error of a much larger clone one base away. The chain has TRBV5-6 and TRBJ2-1; D is tentatively TRBD1 or TRBD2 (5 bases each). CDR3 length equals 12 residues. CDR1 SGHDT and CDR2 YYEEEE come from the germline V gene. Trimming left V 2 bases short and J 10 bases short, with 10 bases between. CDR3 coding DNA: TGTGCCAGCAGCTTAGGGACGGGGGAGCAGTTCTTC. Protein product: CASSLGTGEQFF.

The gene calls are TRBV3-1 and TRBJ1-2; tentative D call: TRBD1 (5 bases). Trimming removed 5 bases at V and 8 bases at J, with 18 bases between. Germline V lookup: CDR1 LGHDT, CDR2 YNNKEL (reference sequence). The CDR3 loop spans 14 amino acids. The CDR3 DNA reads as TGTGCCAGCAGCTCACCAGGGCCGGCTCGCGGCTACACCTTC. This translates into CASSSPGPARGYTF.

This clonotype was seen many times. J is TRBJ2-7 and V is TRBV19, with 9 bases lining up with TRBD1. Germline CDR1 reads LNHDA; CDR2 reads SQIVND (reference sequence). Germline trimming cut 8 bases from V and 3 bases from J; bases unmatched to any gene: 5. The CDR3 is 13 residues long. CDR3 in DNA: TGTGCCAGTGCCGGGACAGGGCGCTACGAGCAGTACTTC. Its protein product is CASAGTGRYEQYF.

J is TRBJ2-7 and V is TRBV5-5, with D possibly called TRBD1 or TRBD2 (5 bases each). V was cut by 7 bases and J by 0 bases, with 11 bases left in between. This CDR3 spans 13 amino acids. Germline lookup yields CDR1 SGHKS and CDR2 YYEKEE (reference sequence). The CDR3 is CASAREFSYEQYF. CDR3 coding DNA: TGTGCCAGCGCCAGGGAGTTCTCCTACGAGCAGTACTTC. The entire variable domain, with the rest obtained from reference TRBV5-5 and TRBJ2-7, is as follows: DAGVTQSPTHLIKTRGQQVTLRCSPISGHKSVSWYQQVLGQGPQFIFQYYEKEERGRGNFPDRFSARQFPNYSSELNVNALLLGDSALYLCASAREFSYEQYFGPGTRLTVT.

This clonotype showed up many times. Written as DNA, the CDR3 is TGTGCCAGCAGTTTGGAGCCCCAGCATTTT. It specifies CASSLEPQHF. The chain employs TRBV28 and TRBJ1-5, with D uncertain. This CDR3 comprises 10 residues. V shed 3 bases and J shed 8 bases, with 2 bases lying between them. Germline assignment: CDR1 MDHEN and CDR2 SYDVKM.

This clonotype was counted ten times or more. The chain recombines TRBV7-2 with TRBJ1-2; 8 nucleotides match TRBD1. V was clipped by 1 base and J by 2 bases; unmatched bases: 3. The CDR3 spans 15 residues. CDR1 is SGHTA and CDR2 is FQGNSA in the germline V gene. CDR3 in DNA: TGTGCCAGCAGCTTAGGGGACAGGAAGAACTATGGCTACACCTTC. Its protein product is CASSLGDRKNYGYTF.

There are a few counts of this clonotype. The chain couples TRBV7-9 to TRBJ1-1, with D uncertain. This CDR3 spans 15 amino acids. Germline CDR1 and CDR2: SEHNR and FQNEAQ (reference sequence). V dropped 1 base and J dropped 1 base, with 10 bases sitting between them. CDR3 nucleotide sequence: TGTGCCAGCAGCTTAGATTGGGGAAAGAACACTGAAGCTTTCTTT. Translating it yields CASSLDWGKNTEAFF. The variable domain in full, with the rest retrieved from reference TRBV7-9 and TRBJ1-1, is DTGVSQNPRHKITKRGQNVTFRCDPISEHNRLYWYRQTLGQGPEFLTYFQNEAQLEKSRLLSDRFSAERPKGSFSTLEIQRTEQGDSAMYLCASSLDWGKNTEAFFGQGTRLTVV.

This clonotype was recorded at least ten times. V usage is TRBV7-2 and J usage is TRBJ2-1; the D is unclear. This CDR3 is 12 amino acids long. The V and J ends lost 3 bases and 9 bases respectively, with 9 bases between them. The V gene's germline CDR1 is SGHTA and CDR2 FQGNSA. The CDR3 DNA reads as TGTGCCAGCAGCTTTACTGAGGCTGAGCAGTTCTTC. Protein product: CASSFTEAEQFF.

The chain carries TRBV7-3 and TRBJ1-2, with TRBD1 as a possible D gene (6 bases). This CDR3 is built from 14 residues. Germline values: CDR1 SGHTA, CDR2 FQGTGA. With 0 bases removed from V and 8 bases from J, the gap between germline ends came to 13 bases. This chain's CDR3 is CASSLTADGTGYTF. CDR3 in DNA: TGTGCCAGCAGCTTAACGGCGGACGGGACAGGCTACACCTTC.

The chain combines TRBV29-1 with TRBJ2-3, with 7 bases aligning to TRBD2. Trimming at V came to 7 bases and at J to 2 bases, leaving 12 bases not matched to a gene. CDR1 SQVTM and CDR2 ANQGSEA come from the germline V gene. The CDR3 length is 15 residues. CDR3 DNA sequence: TGCAGCGCCGAGGGGTTAGCGGGCTTCACAGATACGCAGTATTTT. Translation: CSAEGLAGFTDTQYF.

This chain joins TRBV9 and TRBJ1-1, with TRBD1 as a possible D gene (6 bases). The germline gives CDR1 SGDLS, CDR2 YYNGEE. The CDR3 covers 14 residues. V dropped 3 bases and J dropped 0 bases, with 9 bases sitting between them. CDR3 sequence (DNA): TGTGCCAGCAGCGCTGGGGACATGAACACTGAAGCTTTCTTT. The encoded protein is CASSAGDMNTEAFF.

This clonotype was counted ten times or more. The V call is TRBV27, the J call TRBJ1-5; D is undetermined. Trimming shortened V by 3 bases and J by 6 bases, and 6 bases separated the two germline ends. CDR3 size: 12 residues. Germline CDR1 is MNHEY and CDR2 is SMNVEV (reference sequence). CDR3 in DNA: TGTGCCAGCAGTTTTTTTGGTCAGCCCCAGCATTTT. Translating it yields CASSFFGQPQHF.

This clonotype was counted between two and nine times. The chain is built from TRBV7-2 and TRBJ2-2, with 10 bases identical to TRBD1. Germline loops: CDR1 SGHTA, CDR2 FQGNSA. The CDR3 is 16 residues long. V dropped 5 bases and J dropped 0; count of bases not matched to a gene: 3. Here the CDR3 reads CASSLTGGANTGELFF. CDR3 in DNA: TGTGCCAGCAGCCTGACAGGGGGCGCGAACACCGGGGAGCTGTTTTTT.